This T cell receptor beta chain stems from a study of cytomegalovirus exposure and HLA in healthy donors. About the study: Earlier, 95 million to 120 million unique TCR beta sequences were recovered from approximately 200 million T cells by an analysis. General observations from the study: Fewer N-insertions than the approximately 700-donor mean were reportedly shown by an Asian-associated ancestry cluster in a later analysis. In a later analysis, TCR beta V- and J-gene trimming was associated with a missense DCLRE1C variant.

Vbeta (60) and Jbeta (13) primers were used in the PCR. As handled by the study authors: An analysis performed later counted around 80 million unique TCR beta chains (approximately 11 million of them shared). The method was immunoSEQ multiplex PCR; TCRdb's version includes in-frame clones alone and lacks a portion of them. D and trimming were read from the DNA, whereas the V and J calls and clone size are those reported in that table. The sample has about 190,000 clones, 82% seen once. Germline loops: CDR1 MNHNS, CDR2 SASEGT. The CDR3 extends over 17 amino acids. V shed 1 base and J shed 4 bases, with 19 bases lying between them. Of note for this clone: Its target is unknown.

This chain links TRBV6-1 with TRBJ1-1; weak D call: TRBD1 (6 bases). The sequenced sample was PBMCs. The TCR sequence derives from a young woman in good health and CMV-seronegative. CDR3 loop: CASSEGGGGRVGTEAFF. In nucleotides, the CDR3 is TGTGCCAGCAGTGAAGGCGGGGGGGGCAGGGTGGGCACTGAAGCTTTCTTT.